Following are 27 T cell receptor beta chains from one sample sequenced in a study of blood T cell repertoires in COVID-19. Produced via immunoSEQ multiplex PCR; TCRdb's table is partial and in-frame only. The sample lists 60,000 to 70,000 clones; roughly 87% were seen once. Material: peripheral blood. These receptor sequences come from a man older than 75 with acute or convalescent COVID-19.

The chain links TRBV30 to TRBJ1-1; no firm D call. The germline CDR1 and CDR2 sequences are GTSNPN and SVGIG (reference sequence). There are 11 residues in the CDR3. V was pared by 1 base and J by 7 bases, with 7 bases between. The CDR3 region is CAWSGQNEAFF. The CDR3 region has the DNA TGTGCCTGGAGTGGCCAGAATGAAGCTTTCTTT. Full variable domain (remainder filled in from reference TRBV30 and TRBJ1-1): SQTIHQWPATLVQPVGSPLSLECTVEGTSNPNLYWYRQAAGRGLQLLFYSVGIGQISSEVPQNLSASRPQDRQFILSSKKLLLSDSGFYLCAWSGQNEAFFGQGTRLTVV.

V gene TRBV10-3 combines with J gene TRBJ2-5, with D tentatively TRBD2 (6 bases). CDR3 length: 13 residues. V dropped 6 bases and J dropped 0 bases, with 8 bases sitting between them. Germline lookup yields CDR1 ENHRY and CDR2 SYGVKD. In DNA, the CDR3 is TGTGCCATCAGCCGGGACTACCAAGAGACCCAGTACTTC. Encoded protein: CAISRDYQETQYF.

V and J are TRBV18 and TRBJ2-2; 7 bases agree with TRBD1. Germline V lookup: CDR1 KGHSH, CDR2 LQKENI. The CDR3 contains 16 residues. With 5 bases clipped from V and 0 bases from J, the junction kept 6 bases outside the gene matches. The CDR3 region is CASSRDRGPNTGELFF. The CDR3 DNA reads TGTGCCAGCTCAAGGGACAGAGGCCCGAACACCGGGGAGCTGTTTTTT.

The rearrangement joins TRBV12-3 or TRBV12-4 to TRBJ1-6, with D unclear. The CDR3 is 13 amino acids. With 2 bases removed from V and 11 bases from J, the gap between germline ends came to 10 bases. In DNA form, the CDR3 reads TGTGCCAGCAGTTTAACCCTACCTGCACCCCTCCACTTT. Translation gives CASSLTLPAPLHF.

CDR3 DNA sequence: TGTGCCAGCAGCCAAGATCAGGCAGGGTATGCTTTCTTT. This codes for CASSQDQAGYAFF. V is TRBV14 and J is TRBJ1-1; D might be TRBD1 (5 bases). The CDR3 is 13 amino acids. Trimming removed 0 bases from V and 11 bases from J, with 13 bases in between. From germline, CDR1 is SGHDN and CDR2 FVKESK.

The J gene is TRBJ2-7, the V gene TRBV5-4, with 10 bases aligning to TRBD2. This CDR3 contains 16 residues. J lost 4 bases, V lost 2 bases, and 9 bases had no gene match. CDR1 and CDR2 (germline): SGHNT, YYREEE (reference sequence). CDR3 sequence reads: CASSFGTSGIIYEQYF. CDR3 in DNA: TGTGCCAGCAGCTTCGGAACTAGCGGGATCATATACGAGCAGTACTTC. Complete variable domain (other parts from reference TRBV5-4 and TRBJ2-7): ETGVTQSPTHLIKTRGQQVTLRCSSQSGHNTVSWYQQALGQGPQFIFQYYREEENGRGNFPPRFSGLQFPNYSSELNVNALELDDSALYLCASSFGTSGIIYEQYFGPGTRLTVT.

J is TRBJ2-2 and V is TRBV9; tentatively, D is TRBD2 (5 bases). The CDR3 sequence is 13 residues long. The V and J ends lost 2 bases and 7 bases respectively, with 9 bases between them. Germline CDR1 is SGDLS and CDR2 is YYNGEE. CDR3 region: CASSVLGGGELFF. In DNA form, the CDR3 reads TGTGCCAGCAGCGTCCTAGGAGGCGGGGAGCTGTTTTTT.

This sequence joins TRBV7-2 and TRBJ1-5; TRBD1 is a possible D gene (5 bases). The germline CDR1 and CDR2 sequences are SGHTA and FQGNSA. The CDR3 has 12 amino acids. The ends were cut back, 1 base at V and 11 bases at J, with 9 bases in the middle. The chain's CDR3 is CASSLGGGAQHF. For the CDR3, the DNA is TGTGCCAGCAGCTTAGGAGGAGGGGCCCAGCATTTT.

The chain recombines TRBV24-1 with TRBJ2-5; 8 bases are a match to TRBD1. Germline loops: CDR1 KGHDR, CDR2 SFDVKD. J gave up 5 bases and V 3 bases, and 10 bases lay outside the gene matches. There are 16 residues in the CDR3. The DNA for the CDR3 is TGTGCCACCAGTGATACTCGACAGGGGATAGGGGAGACCCAGTACTTC. Protein product: CATSDTRQGIGETQYF.

This sequence joins TRBV4-1 and TRBJ2-1, with D maybe TRBD2 (6 bases). The CDR3 is 17 amino acids. Germline V CDR1 and CDR2: MGHRA, YSYEKL. Trimming took 4 bases from V and 2 from J, leaving 18 bases between them. The CDR3 is CASSPTSGPSPYNEQFF. The CDR3 DNA reads TGCGCCAGCAGCCCGACTAGTGGCCCCAGTCCCTACAATGAGCAGTTCTTC.

The chain carries TRBV10-1 and TRBJ2-3; 10 bases fit TRBD2. CDR3 length equals 16 residues. After removal of 2 bases from V and 4 bases from J, the junction contained 6 bases not matched to a gene. The germline V gene has CDR1 WNHNN and CDR2 SYGVQD (reference sequence). The CDR3 nucleotides read TGCGCCAGCAGTGAGCTGGCTAGCGGGAGACCAGATACGCAGTATTTT. Its protein product is CASSELASGRPDTQYF.

The gene calls are TRBV23-1 and TRBJ2-1; 7 nucleotides align to TRBD2. TRBV23-1 has ORF status, its function being uncertain. This CDR3 spans 15 amino acids. J gave up 7 bases and V 4 bases, and 10 bases lay outside the gene matches. In DNA, the CDR3 is TGCGCCAGCAGTCGTGTGGCGGGAGTTTGGAATGAGCAGTTCTTC. Translating it yields CASSRVAGVWNEQFF.

V usage is TRBV28 and J usage is TRBJ1-1; TRBD1 agrees at 12 bases. With V trimmed by 6 bases and J by 11 bases, 7 bases remained unmatched. Germline lookup yields CDR1 MDHEN and CDR2 SYDVKM. The CDR3 covers 13 residues. CDR3 in DNA: TGTGCCAGCAGGGACCGGGACAGGGGGCTTGCTTTCTTT. It is translated as CASRDRDRGLAFF.

This sequence joins TRBV14 and TRBJ1-2, with no clear D. Trimming left V 6 bases short and J 2 bases short, with 7 bases between. The CDR3 is 12 amino acids. Germline-derived CDR1 and CDR2 are SGHDN and FVKESK. The CDR3 here is CASSPVNYGYTF. As DNA, the CDR3 is TGTGCCAGCAGTCCCGTAAACTATGGCTACACCTTC.

This clone was found a few times. Germline and junction disagree at one end, which may indicate a read error. V gene TRBV19 combines with J gene TRBJ2-5; TRBD2 matches at 8 bases. Germline loops: CDR1 LNHDA, CDR2 SQIVND (reference sequence). The CDR3 covers 15 residues. Here the CDR3 DNA reads TGTGCCAGTAGTATTGTGGCGGGAGGACCAGAGGCCCAGTACTTC. It specifies CASSIVAGGPEAQYF.

V usage is TRBV19 and J usage is TRBJ1-2, with a possible D match to TRBD1 (6 bases). The CDR3 is 14 amino acids. V lost 5 bases and J 1 base, leaving 11 bases between the germline ends. CDR1 and CDR2 (germline): LNHDA, SQIVND (reference sequence). Written as DNA, the CDR3 is TGTGCCAGTAGTCCCAGGACAGTTAACTATGGCTACACCTTC. Translated: CASSPRTVNYGYTF.

This chain joins TRBV5-1 and TRBJ2-3, with 10 bases fitting TRBD2. V dropped 7 bases and J dropped 5; count of bases not matched to a gene: 10. The CDR3 runs to 15 residues. The germline CDR1 and CDR2 sequences are SGHRS and YFSETQ. The CDR3 DNA sequence: TGCGCCAGCGGTCCTAAGCGGGAGGGCCGAGATACGCAGTATTTT. Translating gives CASGPKREGRDTQYF.

This clone was counted a few times. The genes are TRBV27 and TRBJ1-2; 9 bases map to TRBD1. The V and J ends lost 5 bases and 7 bases, in that order; junction bases with no gene match: 5. The germline V gene encodes CDR1 MNHEY and CDR2 SMNVEV (reference sequence). The CDR3 sequence is 13 residues long. CDR3 nucleotide sequence: TGTGCCAGCAGTCAGGGGACAGGGTTTGGCTACACCTTC. Translation gives CASSQGTGFGYTF.

In the case of this clone: One base away lies a much larger clone, so this may be a sequencing read error. The gene calls are TRBV7-2 and TRBJ2-2; D gene unclear. This CDR3 has 15 residues. The germline V gene has CDR1 SGHTA and CDR2 FQGNSA. Trimming stripped 2 bases from V and 0 bases from J, with 7 bases between. The CDR3 DNA reads TGTACCAGCAGCTTAAAGCCGGCGAACACCGGGGAGCTGTTTTTT. Its protein product is CTSSLKPANTGELFF.

The chain has TRBV10-1 and TRBJ1-2; TRBD1 matches 7 bases. The germline gives CDR1 WNHNN, CDR2 SYGVQD (reference sequence). CDR3 length: 14 amino acids. V lost 6 bases, J lost 4 bases, and 8 bases stayed unmatched. The CDR3 coding sequence is TGCGCCAGCAGGGGGGACAGCTCATTCTATGGCTACACCTTC. Protein: CASRGDSSFYGYTF.

This clone was seen a few times. The rearrangement links TRBV5-1 to TRBJ1-6; TRBD1 is a possible D gene (6 bases). Germline V gene data show CDR1 as SGHRS and CDR2 as YFSETQ. Trimming cost V 5 bases and J 5 bases, with 17 bases left between them. This CDR3 has 16 amino acids. Here the CDR3 reads CASSYIPGVDNSPLHF. CDR3 bases: TGCGCCAGCAGTTATATTCCAGGGGTGGATAATTCACCCCTCCACTTT. The full variable domain, rest sourced from reference TRBV5-1 and TRBJ1-6, is KAGVTQTPRYLIKTRGQQVTLSCSPISGHRSVSWYQQTPGQGLQFLFEYFSETQRNKGNFPGRFSGRQFSNSRSEMNVSTLELGDSALYLCASSYIPGVDNSPLHFGNGTRLTVT.

This chain connects TRBV6-5 to TRBJ1-5; 7 bases are shared with TRBD1. The CDR3 has 15 amino acids. The V segment lost 4 bases and the J segment 5 bases; nucleotides outside the gene matches: 8. The V gene's germline CDR1 is MNHEY and CDR2 SVGAGI. This CDR3 is CASSSRTGNDQPQHF. As DNA, the CDR3 is TGTGCCAGCAGTTCCCGGACAGGCAACGATCAGCCCCAGCATTTT.

This clone has only one observation. The chain couples TRBV18 to TRBJ1-4; 8 nucleotides agree with TRBD1. The CDR3 is made up of 18 amino acids. Germline-derived CDR1 and CDR2 are KGHSH and LQKENI. V was pared by 4 bases and J by 3 bases, with 13 bases of the junction left unmatched. The CDR3 sequence is CASSRAPRGRGANEKLFF. In DNA, the CDR3 is TGTGCCAGCTCACGGGCGCCCAGGGGGCGCGGGGCTAATGAAAAACTGTTTTTT.

CDR3 coding DNA: TGTGCCAGCTCACCTTCCTTGACAGGGGGTACAGGTGAGCAGTTCTTC. It encodes CASSPSLTGGTGEQFF. V is TRBV18 and J is TRBJ2-1, with 9 positions matching TRBD1. CDR1 and CDR2 from the germline V gene are KGHSH and LQKENI. V trimming: 3 bases; J trimming: 9 bases; junction bases outside the gene matches: 12. The CDR3 loop spans 16 amino acids. The full variable domain, its missing parts supplied by reference TRBV18 and TRBJ2-1, is NAGVMQNPRHLVRRRGQEARLRCSPMKGHSHVYWYRQLPEEGLKFMVYLQKENIIDESGMPKERFSAEFPKEGPSILRIQQVVRGDSAAYFCASSPSLTGGTGEQFFGPGTRLTVL.

Concerning this clone itself: One end of the junction does not line up with germline, which may come from a read error. This rearrangement joins TRBV28 to TRBJ2-7, with 8 positions matching TRBD2. CDR1 MDHEN and CDR2 SYDVKM come from the germline V gene. The CDR3 totals 14 residues. The CDR3, as DNA: TGTGCCAGCAGTTCCAGCGGGAGCTCCGACGAGCAGTACTTC. It translates to CASSSSGSSDEQYF.

This chain connects TRBV3-1 (or the pseudogene TRBV3-2) to TRBJ2-4; D is ambiguous. Germline CDR1 and CDR2: LGHDT and YNNKEL (reference sequence). The germline V and J ends were trimmed by 0 bases and 3 bases, with 9 bases remaining between them. The CDR3 has 15 amino acids. This chain's CDR3 is CASSQDLSGKNIQYF. Written as DNA, the CDR3 is TGTGCCAGCAGCCAAGATCTATCAGGCAAAAACATTCAGTACTTC.

This sequence joins TRBV5-1 and TRBJ1-5; possible D gene TRBD1, 6 bases. The CDR3 is made up of 16 amino acids. In germline, CDR1 is SGHRS, CDR2 YFSETQ. The ends were cut back, 0 bases at V and 0 bases at J, with 10 bases in the middle. The CDR3 coding sequence is TGCGCCAGCAGCTTGGTGCCCAGGGGTAGCAATCAGCCCCAGCATTTT. Protein product: CASSLVPRGSNQPQHF.